The sequence of this TCR beta chain was determined in a study of blood T cells in healthy people across ages. In its sample, this clonotype was seen a few times. Each sample yielded at least 6 micrograms of PBMC total RNA. Using a J-beta primer mix together with a sample-barcoded 5' primer, a second PCR was run for about 6 to 11 cycles. Each cDNA molecule was tagged by a template-switch adaptor with 12 random nucleotides. Each sample provided no less than 2.5 million CDR3-containing paired-end reads. TCRdb re-called the 5' RACE reads with MiXCR, one entry per CDR3 protein. The sample comprises 1.2 million to 1.5 million distinct CDR3 sequences, almost 60% of which are singletons, and over 5% rests with the top ten. The CDR3 spans 15 residues. Germline trimming cut 0 bases from V and 3 bases from J; bases unmatched to any gene: 5. Germline CDR1 is SNHLY and CDR2 is FYNNEI.

The TCR was taken from a young man in good health. Sequencing was performed on blood. The chain uses TRBV2 and TRBJ2-7; 7 nucleotides agree with TRBD2. The CDR3 nucleotides read TGTGCCAGCAGTGAAGCTGCGGGAGTTGTCTACGAGCAGTACTTC. This translates into CASSEAAGVVYEQYF.